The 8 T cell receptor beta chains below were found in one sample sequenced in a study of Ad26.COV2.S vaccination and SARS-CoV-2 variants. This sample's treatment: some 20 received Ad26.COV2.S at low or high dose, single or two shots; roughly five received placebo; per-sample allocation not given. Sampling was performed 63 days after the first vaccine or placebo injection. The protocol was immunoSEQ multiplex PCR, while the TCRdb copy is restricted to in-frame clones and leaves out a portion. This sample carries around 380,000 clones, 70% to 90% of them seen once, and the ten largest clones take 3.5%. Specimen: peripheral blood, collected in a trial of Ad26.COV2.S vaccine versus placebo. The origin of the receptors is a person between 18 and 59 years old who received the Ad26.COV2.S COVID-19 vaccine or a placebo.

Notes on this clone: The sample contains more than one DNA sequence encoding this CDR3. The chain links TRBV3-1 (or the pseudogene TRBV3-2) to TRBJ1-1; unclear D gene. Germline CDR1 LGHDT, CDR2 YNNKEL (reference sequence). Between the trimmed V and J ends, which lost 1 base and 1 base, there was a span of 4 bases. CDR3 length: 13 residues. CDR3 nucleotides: TGTGCCAGCAGCCAAGTGAAGAACACTGAAGCTTTCTTT. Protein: CASSQVKNTEAFF.

The CDR3 spells CASTEGRNGYTF. The DNA of the CDR3 is TGTGCCAGCACCGAAGGGCGGAATGGCTACACCTTC. The chain combines TRBV6-5 with TRBJ1-2, with D hard to call. V lost 7 bases to trimming and J lost 6 bases, with 12 bases between them. CDR3 length equals 12 residues. The germline CDR1 and CDR2 sequences are MNHEY and SVGAGI.

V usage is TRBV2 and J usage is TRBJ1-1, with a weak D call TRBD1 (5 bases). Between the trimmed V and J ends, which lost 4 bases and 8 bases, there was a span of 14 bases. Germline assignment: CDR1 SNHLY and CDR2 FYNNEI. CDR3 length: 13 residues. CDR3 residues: CASSVEQRGEAFF. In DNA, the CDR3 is TGTGCCAGCAGTGTGGAACAGCGGGGGGAAGCTTTCTTT.

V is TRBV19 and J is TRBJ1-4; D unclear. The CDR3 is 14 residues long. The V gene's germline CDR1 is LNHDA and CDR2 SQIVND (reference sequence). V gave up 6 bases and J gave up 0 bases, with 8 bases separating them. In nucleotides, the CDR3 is TGTGCCAGTAGCCAACACGCAACTAATGAAAAACTGTTTTTT. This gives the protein CASSQHATNEKLFF.

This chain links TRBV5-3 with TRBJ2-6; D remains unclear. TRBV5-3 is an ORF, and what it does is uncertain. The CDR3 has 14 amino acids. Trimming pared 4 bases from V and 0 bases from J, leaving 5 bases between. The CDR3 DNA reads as TGTGCCAGAAGCAAGCGCTCTGGGGCCAACGTCCTGACTTTC. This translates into CARSKRSGANVLTF.

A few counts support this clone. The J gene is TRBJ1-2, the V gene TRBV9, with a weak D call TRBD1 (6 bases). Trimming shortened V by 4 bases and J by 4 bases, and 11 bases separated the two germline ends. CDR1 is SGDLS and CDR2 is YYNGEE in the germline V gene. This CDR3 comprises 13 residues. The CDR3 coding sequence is TGTGCCAGCAGCCCGGGGGCTTTCTATGGCTACACCTTC. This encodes CASSPGAFYGYTF.

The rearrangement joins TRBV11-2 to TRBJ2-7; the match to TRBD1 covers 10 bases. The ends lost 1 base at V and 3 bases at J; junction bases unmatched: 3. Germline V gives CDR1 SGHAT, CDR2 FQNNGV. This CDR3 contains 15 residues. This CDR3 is CASSLVGTGDYEQYF. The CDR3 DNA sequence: TGTGCCAGCAGCTTAGTCGGGACAGGGGACTACGAGCAGTACTTC.

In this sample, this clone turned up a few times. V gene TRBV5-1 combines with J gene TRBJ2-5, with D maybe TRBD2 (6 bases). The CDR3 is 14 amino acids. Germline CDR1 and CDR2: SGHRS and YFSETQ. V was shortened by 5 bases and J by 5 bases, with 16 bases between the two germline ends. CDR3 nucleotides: TGCGCCAGCAGGGTGAGGAGGGATTCCGAGACCCAGTACTTC. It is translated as CASRVRRDSETQYF.